Below, 20 T cell receptor beta chains from the same sample are listed, as sequenced in a study of OX40 agonist ivuxolimab in advanced cancers. Data came from immunoSEQ multiplex PCR; TCRdb stores just in-frame clones and leaves some out. The sample has about 90,000 clones, just under 90% seen once. Here the sequenced sample was CD4+ or CD8+ T cells sorted from blood, taken in a trial of the OX40 agonist ivuxolimab. The receptors derive from an adult with an advanced solid tumor such as melanoma, head and neck, liver or kidney cancer.

The chain uses TRBV4-1 and TRBJ1-6; D is possibly TRBD1 (6 bases). V gave up 0 bases and J gave up 8 bases, with 14 bases separating them. CDR1 MGHRA and CDR2 YSYEKL come from the germline V gene. This CDR3 region has 16 residues. The CDR3 DNA is TGCGCCAGCAGCCAAGATGTTGGAGGGGGTTATTCACCCCTCCACTTT. Its protein product is CASSQDVGGGYSPLHF.

This clone was observed once. This chain joins TRBV10-3 and TRBJ2-5, with a weak D call TRBD2 (5 bases). From germline, CDR1 is ENHRY and CDR2 SYGVKD. V was cut by 11 bases and J by 4 bases, with 17 bases left in between. The CDR3 extends over 13 amino acids. The CDR3 coding sequence is TGTGCCGCGCAAATAGGACTTGCAGAGACCCAGTACTTC. Translation: CAAQIGLAETQYF.

The J gene is TRBJ2-7, the V gene TRBV5-4; perhaps TRBD2 as D (5 bases). This CDR3 comprises 14 residues. CDR1 SGHNT and CDR2 YYREEE come from the germline V gene (reference sequence). The V and J ends lost 2 bases and 3 bases respectively, with 12 bases between them. The CDR3 sequence: CASSFGGADYEQYF. In DNA, the CDR3 is TGTGCCAGCAGCTTCGGAGGAGCGGACTACGAGCAGTACTTC.

The V gene is TRBV6-1, the J gene TRBJ1-1; 9 positions match TRBD1. The CDR3 length is 16 residues. Germline V gives CDR1 MNHNS, CDR2 SASEGT. After removal of 3 bases from V and 6 bases from J, the junction contained 11 bases not matched to a gene. The CDR3 reads CASSDLPGQGSPEAFF. The DNA for the CDR3 is TGTGCCAGCAGTGATCTACCTGGACAGGGGTCCCCTGAAGCTTTCTTT.

A note on this clone: Germline and junction disagree at one end, which may indicate a read error. The CDR3 DNA sequence: TGTGCCAGCAGTTTCGTCCAGGGCTCGGTCTTC. This sequence encodes CASSFVQGSVF. V usage is TRBV28 and J usage is TRBJ2-1, with a tentative D call TRBD1 (5 bases). The CDR3 covers 11 residues. Germline values: CDR1 MDHEN, CDR2 SYDVKM. The full variable domain, rest sourced from reference TRBV28 and TRBJ2-1, is DVKVTQSSRYLVKRTGEKVFLECVQDMDHENMFWYRQDPGLGLRLIYFSYDVKMKEKGDIPEGYSVSREKKERFSLILESASTNQTSMYLCASSFVQGSVFGPGTRLTVL.

This chain joins TRBV5-6 and TRBJ2-3; TRBD1 aligns across 7 bases. Germline V gives CDR1 SGHDT, CDR2 YYEEEE. The junction had 7 bases not matched to a gene; V was cut back by 2 bases and J by 4 bases. This CDR3 spans 15 amino acids. The CDR3 protein is CASSFNRGGADTQYF. The CDR3 DNA is TGTGCCAGCAGCTTTAACAGGGGTGGGGCAGATACGCAGTATTTT.

The chain recombines TRBV9 with TRBJ2-2; 10 bases align to TRBD1. The CDR3 is 16 residues long. The trim removed 4 bases at V and 6 bases at J, leaving 9 bases unmatched. Germline V gene data show CDR1 as SGDLS and CDR2 as YYNGEE. CDR3 sequence: CASSPPGTGAAGELFF. In nucleotides, the CDR3 is TGTGCCAGCAGCCCACCCGGGACAGGGGCCGCCGGGGAGCTGTTTTTT. Using reference TRBV9 and TRBJ2-2 for the parts outside the CDR3, the full variable domain is DSGVTQTPKHLITATGQRVTLRCSPRSGDLSVYWYQQSLDQGLQFLIQYYNGEERAKGNILERFSAQQFPDLHSELNLSSLELGDSALYFCASSPPGTGAAGELFFGEGSRLTVL.

The chain carries TRBV6-6 and TRBJ2-7, with D perhaps matching TRBD2 (6 bases). CDR3 size: 15 residues. Germline CDR1 is MNHNY and CDR2 is SVGAGI (reference sequence). Trimming removed 2 bases at V and 3 bases at J, with 14 bases between. The CDR3 loop reads CASSYTRDFYYEQYF. The CDR3 coding sequence is TGTGCCAGCAGTTACACCCGGGACTTTTACTACGAGCAGTACTTC.

This rearrangement joins TRBV30 to TRBJ2-5; 9 nucleotides match TRBD1. V shed 3 bases and J 0 bases; nucleotides not matched to a gene: 2. From germline, CDR1 is GTSNPN and CDR2 SVGIG (reference sequence). The CDR3 has 14 amino acids. This CDR3 reads CAWRTGGYQETQYF. The CDR3 DNA reads as TGTGCCTGGAGAACAGGGGGCTACCAAGAGACCCAGTACTTC. The full variable domain, completed using reference TRBV30 and TRBJ2-5, is SQTIHQWPATLVQPVGSPLSLECTVEGTSNPNLYWYRQAAGRGLQLLFYSVGIGQISSEVPQNLSASRPQDRQFILSSKKLLLSDSGFYLCAWRTGGYQETQYFGPGTRLLVL.

The gene calls are TRBV11-3 and TRBJ2-3; 9 bases are a match to TRBD2. V was pared by 1 base and J by 3 bases, with 14 bases of the junction left unmatched. Germline CDR1 SGHNT, CDR2 YENEEA. The CDR3 length is 19 residues. Written as DNA, the CDR3 is TGTGCCAGCAGCTTAGTTAGAAGCGGGAGGATTCGAGGGACAGATACGCAGTATTTT. Translated: CASSLVRSGRIRGTDTQYF.

The chain couples TRBV13 to TRBJ2-1; unclear D gene. V was pared by 8 bases and J by 3 bases, with 17 bases between. This CDR3 is 15 amino acids long. In germline, CDR1 is PRHDT, CDR2 FYEKMQ (reference sequence). For the CDR3, the DNA is TGTGCCAGCTCACCGACCCGGGCATACTACAATGAGCAGTTCTTC. It translates to CASSPTRAYYNEQFF. The variable domain in full, completed from reference TRBV13 and TRBJ2-1, reads AAGVIQSPRHLIKEKRETATLKCYPIPRHDTVYWYQQGPGQDPQFLISFYEKMQSDKGSIPDRFSAQQFSDYHSELNMSSLELGDSALYFCASSPTRAYYNEQFFGPGTRLTVL.

The chain recombines TRBV5-4 with TRBJ2-7; 15 nucleotides line up with TRBD2. The CDR3 has 16 amino acids. The V gene's germline CDR1 is SGHNT and CDR2 YYREEE (reference sequence). J lost 5 bases, V lost 3 bases, and 6 bases had no gene match. CDR3: CASSWLGLAGGHEQYF. Written as DNA, the CDR3 is TGTGCCAGCAGCTGGTTGGGACTAGCGGGAGGACACGAGCAGTACTTC.

This clone was recorded a few times. The chain employs TRBV11-2 and TRBJ1-5; 7 bases line up with TRBD1. Unmatched junction bases numbered 4, after V lost 1 base and J lost 7 bases. Per germline, CDR1 SGHAT and CDR2 FQNNGV. The CDR3 spans 14 residues. CDR3 residues: CASSLGQGRQPQHF. DNA for the CDR3: TGTGCCAGCAGCTTAGGACAGGGACGACAGCCCCAGCATTTT.

This clone has a single count. This chain connects TRBV13 to TRBJ1-3; D unresolved. V dropped 1 base and J dropped 0 bases, with 10 bases sitting between them. CDR1 is PRHDT and CDR2 is FYEKMQ in the germline V gene (reference sequence). The CDR3 has 16 amino acids. CDR3 in DNA: TGTGCCAGCAGCTTAGTCACAGCAGCCTCTGGAAACACCATATATTTT. Amino acids: CASSLVTAASGNTIYF.

The V and J genes are TRBV7-2 and TRBJ2-1; maybe TRBD2 (5 bases). The germline gives CDR1 SGHTA, CDR2 FQGNSA. The CDR3 totals 15 residues. Trimming pared 5 bases from V and 4 bases from J, leaving 15 bases between. CDR3 sequence (DNA): TGTGCCAGCAGCCTAGTGGGAGACTATTACAATGAGCAGTTCTTC. Translating gives CASSLVGDYYNEQFF.

This clone was seen more than once but under ten times. The chain links TRBV6-5 to TRBJ2-1; D call uncertain. Per germline, CDR1 MNHEY and CDR2 SVGAGI. The V and J ends lost 0 bases and 10 bases respectively, with 13 bases between them. The CDR3 is 14 amino acids. The DNA of the CDR3 is TGTGCCAGCAGTTACTCGCCTAGTGCTCAGGAGCAGTTCTTC. It yields the protein CASSYSPSAQEQFF.

The CDR3 DNA reads as TGTGCCTGGAGTGTAAGTTCGCTAGACCACAATGAGCAGTTCTTC. Protein product: CAWSVSSLDHNEQFF. The chain carries TRBV30 and TRBJ2-1, with D unresolved. Deletions cut 0 bases from V and 5 bases from J, with 14 bases between. This CDR3 is built from 15 residues. Germline V gene data show CDR1 as GTSNPN and CDR2 as SVGIG (reference sequence).

The J gene is TRBJ2-7, the V gene TRBV20-1; D gene uncertain. The CDR3 is made up of 11 amino acids. Germline values: CDR1 DFQATT, CDR2 SNEGSKA (reference sequence). CDR3 amino acids: CSFSGPSEQYF. CDR3 nucleotides: TGCAGCTTCAGTGGCCCCTCCGAGCAGTACTTC.

The V call is TRBV7-3, the J call TRBJ2-1; TRBD2 might be the D (6 bases). Germline V gene data show CDR1 as SGHTA and CDR2 as FQGTGA. V was cut by 5 bases and J by 10 bases, with 15 bases left in between. This CDR3 is 13 amino acids long. The CDR3 reads CASSPTTSREQFF. Written as DNA, the CDR3 is TGTGCCAGCAGCCCAACGACTAGTAGGGAGCAGTTCTTC.

The chain joins TRBV6-4 to TRBJ2-3; TRBD2 is a possible D gene (6 bases). Per germline, CDR1 MRHNA and CDR2 SNTAGT. Trimming took off 3 bases at V and 0 bases at J, with 7 bases between the two ends. The length of the CDR3 is 14 residues. CDR3 residues: CASSESGSTDTQYF. The CDR3 bases are TGTGCCAGCAGTGAAAGCGGGAGCACAGATACGCAGTATTTT.